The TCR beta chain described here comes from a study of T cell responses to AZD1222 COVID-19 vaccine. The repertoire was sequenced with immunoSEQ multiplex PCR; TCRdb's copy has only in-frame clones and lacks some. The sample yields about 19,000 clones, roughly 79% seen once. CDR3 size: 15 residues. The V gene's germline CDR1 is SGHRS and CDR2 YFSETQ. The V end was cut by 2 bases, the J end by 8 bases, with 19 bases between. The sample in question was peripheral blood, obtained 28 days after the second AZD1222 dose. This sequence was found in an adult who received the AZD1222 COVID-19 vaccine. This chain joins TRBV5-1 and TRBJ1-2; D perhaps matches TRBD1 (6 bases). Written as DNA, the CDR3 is TGCGCCAGCAGCTTACCGGGACAACGATCGCGGGGCTACACCTTC. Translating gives CASSLPGQRSRGYTF.